The rows below give T cell receptor beta chains drawn from one sample of a study of cytomegalovirus exposure and HLA in healthy donors. TCRdb's copy holds only in-frame clones and misses some; the assay was immunoSEQ multiplex PCR. The sample holds 150,000 to 200,000 clones, around 80% seen once. Sequencing was carried out using PBMCs. These receptors were taken from a woman younger than 35 in good health and CMV-seropositive. The CDR3 runs from the conserved cysteine through the conserved F or W. D genes are given only for firm matches. Clone size is stated in some rows and not others, as once, few, many or a class when expanded.

size,V,D,length,J,DNA,CDR3
.,TRBV29-1,TRBD1,16,TRBJ1-2,TGCAGCGTCGCCAGGGGTGCCGGGACAGCATTCTATGGCTACACCTTC,CSVARGAGTAFYGYTF
.,TRBV4-2,TRBD2,16,TRBJ2-1,TGTGCCAGCAGCTTGATGGCTCTAGCGGGGGGAAATGAGCAGTTCTTC,CASSLMALAGGNEQFF
.,TRBV20-1,.,10,TRBJ2-1,TGCAGTGGGGGGGAGTCTGAGCAGTTCTTC,CSGGESEQFF
.,TRBV6-1,TRBD2,15,TRBJ2-1,TGTGCCAGCACTGGACTAGCGGGGGCCGGGGATGAGCAGTTCTTC,CASTGLAGAGDEQFF
.,TRBV28,TRBD1,17,TRBJ1-6,TGTGCCAGCATGGGACAGGCTAGTATGTCCTATAATTCACCCCTCCACTTT,CASMGQASMSYNSPLHF
few,TRBV7-9,.,13,TRBJ2-1,TGTGCCAGCAGCTTTCAAGCGAACAATGAGCAGTTCTTC,CASSFQANNEQFF
few,TRBV19,.,15,TRBJ2-3,TGTGCCAGTAGTGCGGAGGCTAGCGCAACAGATACGCAGTATTTT,CASSAEASATDTQYF
.,TRBV2,.,14,TRBJ2-3,TGCGCCAGCAGTGTGGCGGGGGCACAGAAGACGCAGTATTTT,CASSVAGAQKTQYF
.,TRBV6-1,.,14,TRBJ1-2,TGTGCCAGCAGTGAAGTACAGGACCGCTATGGCTACACCTTC,CASSEVQDRYGYTF
.,TRBV7-2,TRBD1,12,TRBJ1-2,TGTGCCAGCAGCTCGACAGGGAATGGCTACACCTTC,CASSSTGNGYTF
.,TRBV4-1,TRBD1,15,TRBJ1-2,TGCGCCAGCAGCCAAGGACAGGGGGCTAACTATGGCTACACCTTC,CASSQGQGANYGYTF
.,TRBV5-1,.,13,TRBJ1-1,TGCGCCAGCAGCTTGGCAGGGAACACTGAAGCTTTCTTT,CASSLAGNTEAFF
.,TRBV23-1,.,15,TRBJ1-1,TGCGCCAGCAGTCCCACAGGGCCCCCGAACACTGAAGCTTTCTTT,CASSPTGPPNTEAFF
many,TRBV4-2,TRBD1,16,TRBJ1-4,TGTGCCAGCAGCCAAGATGCCGGGACAGGGAGTGAAAAACTGTTTTTT,CASSQDAGTGSEKLFF
few,TRBV6-5,.,14,TRBJ2-3,TGTGCCAGCAGTGACCGACAGACCACAGATACGCAGTATTTT,CASSDRQTTDTQYF
.,TRBV29-1,.,11,TRBJ1-1,TGCAGCGTTGCACCCACAGAAGAAGCTTTCTTT,CSVAPTEEAFF
.,TRBV6-5,.,14,TRBJ1-1,TGTGCCAGCAGTGAGCGGGGGCTACACACTGAAGCTTTCTTT,CASSERGLHTEAFF
.,TRBV5-1,TRBD2,15,TRBJ2-5,TGCGCCAGCAGCGTAGACCTCGGGGGAGGGGAGACCCAGTACTTC,CASSVDLGGGETQYF
few,TRBV14,.,16,TRBJ1-1,TGTGCCAGCAGCCAGCAAGCCCGACATATGAACACTGAAGCTTTCTTT,CASSQQARHMNTEAFF
.,TRBV10-3,TRBD1,14,TRBJ1-1,TGTGCCATCAGGGGCGGAGGGGGCCGGACTGAAGCTTTCTTT,CAIRGGGGRTEAFF
.,TRBV2,.,12,TRBJ1-2,TGTGCCAGCTATAGGGGGGGATTTGGCTACACCTTC,CASYRGGFGYTF
.,TRBV2,.,14,TRBJ2-2,TGTGCCAGCAGTGAATTTCAGAACACCGGGGAGCTGTTTTTT,CASSEFQNTGELFF
.,TRBV10-3,TRBD1,16,TRBJ1-6,TGTGCCATCAGTGAGTCCCAGGGGGCGTATAGTTCACCCCTCCACTTT,CAISESQGAYSSPLHF
.,TRBV7-2,TRBD2,16,TRBJ2-5,TGTGCCAGCAGCTTAGGTACTAGCGGGGACTCGGAGACCCAGTACTTC,CASSLGTSGDSETQYF
few,TRBV4-2,.,14,TRBJ2-7,TGTGCCAGCAGCCAAGGTGCAGGAGGGTACGAGCAGTACTTC,CASSQGAGGYEQYF
.,TRBV7-2,.,15,TRBJ2-7,TGTGCCAGCAGCTGGTTACCTGCGGCGGGGTACGAGCAGTACTTC,CASSWLPAAGYEQYF
.,TRBV30,.,19,TRBJ1-2,TGTGCCTGGATCTCCAAAACCCGGGCCTCTACCTCTAGCCCATATGGCTACACCTTC,CAWISKTRASTSSPYGYTF
.,TRBV6-6,.,15,TRBJ1-5,TGTGCCAGCCGTCAGGACGGACTTCTCGGGTTAGCCCAGCATTTT,CASRQDGLLGLAQHF
.,TRBV7-2,.,14,TRBJ2-2,TGTGCCAGCAGCTTTATGTGGCAGGCCGGGGAGCTGTTTTTT,CASSFMWQAGELFF
.,TRBV6-1,.,16,TRBJ1-2,TGTGCCAGCAGTGAACAGGGCAGGGCGACTAACTATGGCTACACCTTC,CASSEQGRATNYGYTF
.,TRBV4-1,.,16,TRBJ1-2,TGCGCCAGCAGCCTCCGGGACTTAATTGAGCCCTATGGCTACACCTTC,CASSLRDLIEPYGYTF
.,TRBV29-1,TRBD1,13,TRBJ2-7,TGCAGCGTTGAGAAGGGACAGGGGCACGAGCAGTACTTC,CSVEKGQGHEQYF
.,TRBV19,.,14,TRBJ2-3,TGTGTCAGTAGTATGACCCCCAATAGCGATACGCAGTATTTT,CVSSMTPNSDTQYF
few,TRBV11-1,.,12,TRBJ2-1,TGTGCCAGCACTTTTTCCCTAAATGAGCAGTTCTTC,CASTFSLNEQFF
.,TRBV11-1,TRBD1,15,TRBJ1-1,TGTGCCAGCAGCATAGGCCCAGGGGGGAGGACTGAAGCTTTCTTT,CASSIGPGGRTEAFF